The 17 T cell receptor beta chains below come from one sample, sequenced in a study of immune heterogeneity within non-small cell lung tumors. It was with 32 V and 13 J primers that multiplex PCR amplified TCR beta CDR3. TCRdb used MiXCR to reprocess the multiplex PCR reads, holding one entry per CDR3 protein. The sample includes about 11,000 distinct CDR3 sequences, approximately 20% seen only once; the top ten take under 4.5%. The template consisted of bulk tumor genomic DNA, with around 600 ng used per sample. Doctors removed several biopsies from each primary tumor during surgery, keeping them far apart. The study cohort was described as untreated, and its members had newly diagnosed non-small cell lung cancer. They went on to have curative surgery. Sequenced input: lung tumor tissue. The source is a man in his 60s with non-small cell lung cancer.

By frequency in the sample, this clonotype is medium-sized (0.01 to 0.1%). The rearrangement joins TRBV15 to TRBJ2-6; D gene uncertain. Germline CDR1 is LNHNV and CDR2 is YYDKDF (reference sequence). CDR3 length: 15 amino acids. V dropped 1 base and J dropped 2 bases, with 6 bases sitting between them. The CDR3: CATSRVVTGANVLTF. CDR3 sequence (DNA): TGTGCCACCAGCAGAGTAGTAACTGGGGCCAACGTCCTGACTTTC.

The chain joins TRBV4-2 to TRBJ2-7, with D perhaps TRBD1 (6 bases). V gave up 0 bases and J gave up 2 bases, with 8 bases separating them. The germline V gene has CDR1 LGHNA and CDR2 YNFKEQ. This CDR3 region has 14 residues. The CDR3 sequence is CASSQDHRAYEQYF. The DNA of the CDR3 is TGTGCCAGCAGCCAAGATCACAGGGCCTACGAGCAGTACTTC.

This clonotype was counted between two and nine times. The V call is TRBV25-1, the J call TRBJ2-5; 11 positions match TRBD2. V lost 6 bases, J lost 3 bases, and 3 bases stayed unmatched. This CDR3 contains 14 residues. Per the germline V gene, CDR1 is MGHDK and CDR2 is SYGVNS. CDR3 nucleotides: TGTGCCAGCAGCGGACTAGCGGGCAAAGAGACCCAGTACTTC. Translation: CASSGLAGKETQYF.

This clonotype came up a few times. The chain uses TRBV5-1 and TRBJ2-1; 13 bases map to TRBD2. CDR3 length: 14 residues. CDR1 SGHRS and CDR2 YFSETQ come from the germline V gene. The trim removed 4 bases at V and 9 bases at J, leaving 4 bases unmatched. CDR3 in amino acids: CASSGTSGILEQFF. The CDR3 region has the DNA TGCGCCAGCAGCGGGACTAGCGGGATACTTGAGCAGTTCTTC.

The J gene is TRBJ1-1, the V gene TRBV7-6; D remains unclear. V gave up 1 base and J gave up 10 bases, with 19 bases separating them. Germline-derived CDR1 and CDR2 are SGHVS and FNYEAQ. The CDR3 contains 15 residues. As DNA, the CDR3 is TGTGCCAGCAGCTTAGGAGGGCTGTCTCAAGACGGAGCTTTCTTT. Translation gives CASSLGGLSQDGAFF.

With regard to this clonotype: One junction end disagrees with the germline gene, perhaps due to a read error. This chain uses TRBV27 with TRBJ2-1; D unclear. This CDR3 contains 16 residues. Germline CDR1 is MNHEY and CDR2 is SMNVEV (reference sequence). The CDR3 protein is CASSPFLTSSYNKQFF. CDR3 bases: TGTGCCAGCAGCCCCTTCCTAACCAGCTCCTACAATAAGCAGTTCTTC.

This clonotype turned up a few times. The chain links TRBV5-1 to TRBJ2-1; 7 bases match TRBD2. V trimming: 0 bases; J trimming: 6 bases; junction bases outside the gene matches: 6. The CDR3 is 15 residues long. Germline V gives CDR1 SGHRS, CDR2 YFSETQ. The DNA of the CDR3 is TGCGCCAGCAGCTTGGGGGGGGGTCCAATCAATGAGCAGTTCTTC. This gives the protein CASSLGGGPINEQFF.

This clonotype appeared a few times. The rearrangement joins TRBV28 to TRBJ2-1, with a weak D call TRBD1 (5 bases). V lost 1 base and J lost 3, with 22 bases in between. The germline V gene encodes CDR1 MDHEN and CDR2 SYDVKM. The CDR3 contains 19 residues. DNA for the CDR3: TGTGCCAGCAGTTTATCACAGATCGGAAGGGGCCCCGGCTACAATGAGCAGTTCTTC. It specifies CASSLSQIGRGPGYNEQFF.

This clonotype was found many times. The chain recombines TRBV20-1 with TRBJ1-1; D remains unclear. The germline CDR1 and CDR2 sequences are DFQATT and SNEGSKA (reference sequence). This CDR3 contains 14 residues. V lost 5 bases and J 7 bases, leaving 20 bases between the germline ends. The CDR3 nucleotides read TGCAGTGCTCTCCGGCAAACCTATGGGGATGAAGCTTTCTTT. Encoded protein: CSALRQTYGDEAFF.

This clonotype was detected only a few times. The chain combines TRBV2 with TRBJ2-1, with unresolved D. The germline CDR1 and CDR2 sequences are SNHLY and FYNNEI. This CDR3 region has 11 residues. Trimming removed 7 bases from V and 5 bases from J, with 6 bases in between. Here the CDR3 reads CASTANNEQFF. The DNA of the CDR3 is TGTGCCAGCACTGCTAACAATGAGCAGTTCTTC.

This clonotype was observed a handful of times. The gene calls are TRBV30 and TRBJ1-4, with D possibly being TRBD1 (5 bases). The CDR3 sequence is 16 residues long. The germline V gene encodes CDR1 GTSNPN and CDR2 SVGIG (reference sequence). V was trimmed by 4 bases and J by 8 bases, leaving 23 bases between them. CDR3 protein: CAWNVGASIGDEKLFF. CDR3 DNA: TGTGCCTGGAATGTCGGGGCGTCGATTGGGGACGAAAAACTGTTTTTT.

On this clonotype: One base away lies a much larger clone, so this may be a sequencing read error. The chain links TRBV6-2 or TRBV6-3 to TRBJ2-7; possible D gene TRBD2, 7 bases. This CDR3 contains 13 residues. Deletions cut 6 bases from V and 5 bases from J, with 14 bases between. The germline gives CDR1 MNHEY, CDR2 SVGEGT. CDR3 sequence (DNA): TGTGCCAGCAGCACAAGGGGGGGGAACGAGCAGTACTTC. This sequence encodes CASSTRGGNEQYF.

This clonotype was detected a few times. The V and J genes are TRBV10-2 and TRBJ2-7, with 10 bases that match TRBD2. Trimming cost V 8 bases and J 3 bases; bases outside gene matches: 7. The germline V gene has CDR1 WSHSY and CDR2 SAAADI. The CDR3 is made up of 14 amino acids. The CDR3 nucleotides are TGCGCCAGCGGGAGCGGGAGGGGCGGCTACGAGCAGTACTTC. This translates into CASGSGRGGYEQYF.

This clonotype is labeled medium-sized (0.01 to 0.1%). The V gene is TRBV10-3, the J gene TRBJ2-7, with 9 bases lining up with TRBD1. Germline V gene lookup returns CDR1 ENHRY and CDR2 SYGVKD. The CDR3 runs to 18 residues. V was clipped by 2 bases and J by 4 bases; unmatched bases: 15. The CDR3 sequence: CAISEPGQGRLLIYEQYF. The CDR3 nucleotides read TGTGCCATCAGTGAGCCGGGACAGGGTCGTCTACTGATTTACGAGCAGTACTTC.

In its sample, this clonotype ranks as medium-sized. The chain recombines TRBV20-1 with TRBJ2-7; 10 bases are shared with TRBD2. With 0 bases clipped from V and 7 bases from J, the junction kept 9 bases outside the gene matches. This CDR3 has 15 residues. CDR1 and CDR2 from the germline V gene are DFQATT and SNEGSKA (reference sequence). The CDR3 bases are TGCAGTGCTAGAGATCGGGCTAGCGGGAGTGTTGAGCAGTACTTC. Translation: CSARDRASGSVEQYF.

In the case of this clonotype: Its ends do not fully match the called genes, so a read error is possible. The chain links TRBV5-1 to TRBJ1-2, with D possibly being TRBD1 (5 bases). Looked up from germline, CDR1 is SGHRS and CDR2 is YFSETQ. This CDR3 region has 15 residues. The CDR3 spells CANSLVGPTNYGYTF. CDR3 nucleotide sequence: TGCGCCAACAGCTTGGTGGGACCGACGAACTATGGCTACACCTTC.

This clonotype turned up a few times. The V and J genes are TRBV18 and TRBJ1-2; D possibly corresponds to TRBD1 (5 bases). With 1 base removed from V and 3 bases from J, the gap between germline ends came to 9 bases. The germline V gene has CDR1 KGHSH and CDR2 LQKENI. The CDR3 consists of 14 residues. The CDR3 DNA sequence: TGTGCCAGCTCACCACTCAGGGACGACTATGGCTACACCTTC. This translates into CASSPLRDDYGYTF.